Given below is one T cell receptor beta chain in context. Its antigen is not known. Data came from immunoSEQ multiplex PCR; TCRdb stores just in-frame clones and leaves some out. The profile covers approximately 60,000 clones, with 85% to 95% appearing a single time and 15% to 20% taken by the ten largest. This sample stems from a study of OX40 agonist ivuxolimab in advanced cancers. Study conclusions and caveats: Compared with others, partial responders at 0.1-3.0 mg/kg displayed clonal expansion among the lowest.

Blood got drawn at baseline, again on cycle 4 day 1, and then on cycle 7 day 1. V lost 6 bases and J 9 bases, leaving 21 bases between the germline ends. The CDR3 runs 15 residues. The V gene's germline CDR1 is LNHDA and CDR2 SQIVND (reference sequence). The receptor comes from an adult with an advanced solid tumor such as melanoma, head and neck, liver or kidney cancer. The sequences come from CD4+ or CD8+ T cells sorted from blood, collected in a trial of the OX40 agonist ivuxolimab. The gene calls are TRBV19 and TRBJ2-1; D uncertain. CDR3: CASRSNLYSTLEQFF. CDR3 bases: TGTGCCAGTAGGTCCAACCTATACTCCACCCTTGAGCAGTTCTTC.